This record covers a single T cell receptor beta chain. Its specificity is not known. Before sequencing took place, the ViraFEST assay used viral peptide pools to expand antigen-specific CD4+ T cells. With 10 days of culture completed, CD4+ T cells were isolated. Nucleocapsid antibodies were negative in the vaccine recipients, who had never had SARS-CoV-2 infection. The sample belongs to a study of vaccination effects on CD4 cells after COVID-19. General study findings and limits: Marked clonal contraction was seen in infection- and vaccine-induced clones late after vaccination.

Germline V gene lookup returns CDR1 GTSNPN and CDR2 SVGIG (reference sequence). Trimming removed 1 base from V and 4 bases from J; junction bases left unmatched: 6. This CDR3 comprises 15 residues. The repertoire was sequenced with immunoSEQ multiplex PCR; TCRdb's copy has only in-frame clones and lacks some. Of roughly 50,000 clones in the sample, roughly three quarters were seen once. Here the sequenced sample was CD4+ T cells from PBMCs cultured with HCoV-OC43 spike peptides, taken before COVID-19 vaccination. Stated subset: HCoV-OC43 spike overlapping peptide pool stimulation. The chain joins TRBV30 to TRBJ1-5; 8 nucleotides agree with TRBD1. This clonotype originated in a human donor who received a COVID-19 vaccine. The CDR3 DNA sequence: TGTGCCTGGAGTGCCCGGGACAGGAGGAATCAGCCCCAGCATTTT. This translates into CAWSARDRRNQPQHF.